This record covers a single T cell receptor beta chain. Other DNA sequences within the sample encode an identical CDR3. The record originates from a study of shared clonotypes between healthy human individuals. Sequenced by immunoSEQ multiplex PCR; TCRdb stores in-frame clones only, minus some. The top ten hold under 0.15% of the sample, which has about 2.4 million clones, roughly nine tenths seen once. The sample was naive CD4+ T cells sorted from blood. Regarding subset: CD45RA+ positively selected. The sequence came from a man younger than 30 in good health.

The CDR3 sequence is CASSPPGQGYGYTF. CDR3 in DNA: TGTGCCAGCTCACCGCCCGGACAGGGCTATGGCTACACCTTC. The genes are TRBV18 and TRBJ1-2; the match to TRBD1 covers 8 bases. The V gene end was trimmed by 3 bases and the J gene end by 4 bases; junction bases not matched to a gene: 4. The CDR3 covers 14 residues. Germline CDR1 reads KGHSH; CDR2 reads LQKENI.